The clone carrying this T cell receptor beta chain was detected ten times or more. Its antigen is unidentified. The data were obtained in a study of identical twins. Whole-study findings and limits: Part of the zero-insertion signal could reflect confounding by invariant MAIT and iNKT cells. The study found weaker excess twin sharing in beta out-of-frame sequences. Models came in too low on out-of-frame TCR alpha sharing in monozygotic twins.

Germline CDR1 and CDR2: DFQATT and SNEGSKA (reference sequence). The CDR3 is 16 residues long. The ends lost 0 bases at V and 3 bases at J; junction bases unmatched: 10. Template switching (which added a universal primer site) was used, and cDNA carried unique molecular identifiers. TCRdb itself ran the 5' RACE reads through MiXCR, one entry per CDR3 protein. The sample carries around 510,000 distinct CDR3 sequences, over 11% recorded once. These data were also filed under a second study, of yellow fever vaccine responses in identical twins.

This chain connects TRBV20-1 to TRBJ2-7; 8 nucleotides agree with TRBD1. The sequence was obtained from a young woman in good health. Sequencing used CD4+ T cells sorted from blood. CDR3 region: CSARDPGGQGYYEQYF. In DNA form, the CDR3 reads TGCAGTGCTAGAGATCCCGGAGGACAGGGATACTACGAGCAGTACTTC.